This entry is about one T cell receptor beta chain. The source of the sample is a study of Graves' ophthalmopathy and Graves' hyperthyroidism. The TCR beta CDR3 regions underwent amplification from RNA transcripts. HTBI primers were used in a first-round RT-PCR, which preceded a second-round multiplex PCR. TCRdb re-analysed the multiplex PCR reads in MiXCR, keeping a single row per CDR3 protein. The top ten clones hold 8% to 9.5% of a sample with 150,000 to 200,000 distinct CDR3 sequences, 35% to 45% of them seen once. CDR1 is MNHEY, CDR2 SVGAGI, per germline. CDR3 size: 15 residues. V was trimmed by 2 bases and J by 4 bases, leaving 11 bases between them.

The sequence was obtained from a man in his thirties or forties with Graves' ophthalmopathy. The material sequenced was peripheral blood. This chain links TRBV6-5 with TRBJ2-2, with a tentative D call TRBD2 (5 bases). The CDR3, as DNA: TGTGCCAGCAGTTACAGAGGGCTCGGCACCGGGGAGCTGTTTTTT. The encoded protein is CASSYRGLGTGELFF.